One sample yielded the 3 T cell receptor beta chains listed below, sequenced in a study of human T cells and chemical hapten exposure. TCRdb re-called the RACE reads through MiXCR, storing one row per CDR3 protein. The sample has 95,000 to 150,000 distinct CDR3 sequences, approximately 13% seen once; the top ten hold 0.8% to 1%. Time point: patch test 1, 2 weeks after DPC sensitization. Stated treatment: therapeutic diphenylcyclopropenone sensitization with weekly scalp DPC. This material consisted of whole blood, taken in connection with sensitization to the hapten diphenylcyclopropenone (DPC). All receptors come from a man between 18 and 29 years old with alopecia areata. Some clones in this sample may be carry-over from other donors' samples.

The V call is TRBV4-3, the J call TRBJ2-7; weak D call: TRBD1 (6 bases). The ends were cut back, 1 base at V and 5 bases at J, with 12 bases in the middle. This CDR3 comprises 14 residues. The germline gives CDR1 LGHNA, CDR2 YSLEER. The CDR3 is CASSQVVGGDEQYF. The CDR3 nucleotides read TGCGCCAGCAGCCAAGTAGTAGGGGGAGACGAGCAGTACTTC.

The chain joins TRBV5-1 to TRBJ1-2, with 9 bases identical to TRBD1. The germline V gene has CDR1 SGHRS and CDR2 YFSETQ. This CDR3 spans 15 amino acids. The trim removed 3 bases at V and 3 bases at J, leaving 6 bases unmatched. The CDR3 DNA reads as TGCGCCAGCAGCTATGGGACAGGGACACACTATGGCTACACCTTC. Protein product: CASSYGTGTHYGYTF.

This chain uses TRBV5-1 with TRBJ2-1; D is perhaps TRBD1 (5 bases). The CDR3 contains 16 residues. In germline, CDR1 is SGHRS, CDR2 YFSETQ. V was trimmed by 2 bases and J by 1 base, leaving 13 bases between them. The CDR3 DNA sequence: TGCGCCAGCAGCTTCTACCTAGGGGTTTCCTACAATGAGCAGTTCTTC. It encodes CASSFYLGVSYNEQFF.